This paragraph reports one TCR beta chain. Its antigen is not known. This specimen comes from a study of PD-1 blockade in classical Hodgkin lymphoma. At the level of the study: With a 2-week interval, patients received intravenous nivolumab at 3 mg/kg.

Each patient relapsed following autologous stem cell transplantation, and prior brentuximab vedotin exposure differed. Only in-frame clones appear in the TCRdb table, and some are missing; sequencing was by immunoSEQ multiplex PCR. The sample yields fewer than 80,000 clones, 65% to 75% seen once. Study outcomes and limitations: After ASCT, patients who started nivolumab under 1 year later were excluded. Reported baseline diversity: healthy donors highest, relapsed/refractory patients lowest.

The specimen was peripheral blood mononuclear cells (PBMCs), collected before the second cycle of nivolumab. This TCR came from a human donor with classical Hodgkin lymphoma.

The CDR3 DNA reads as TGCGCCAGCAGCTTGGCATGGGGGAGCTTGAACACTGAAGCTTTCTTT. Protein sequence: CASSLAWGSLNTEAFF. The rearrangement uses TRBV5-1 and TRBJ1-1, with a tentative D call TRBD1 (5 bases). V was pared by 0 bases and J by 0 bases, with 12 bases between. Germline assignment: CDR1 SGHRS and CDR2 YFSETQ. CDR3 length: 16 residues.